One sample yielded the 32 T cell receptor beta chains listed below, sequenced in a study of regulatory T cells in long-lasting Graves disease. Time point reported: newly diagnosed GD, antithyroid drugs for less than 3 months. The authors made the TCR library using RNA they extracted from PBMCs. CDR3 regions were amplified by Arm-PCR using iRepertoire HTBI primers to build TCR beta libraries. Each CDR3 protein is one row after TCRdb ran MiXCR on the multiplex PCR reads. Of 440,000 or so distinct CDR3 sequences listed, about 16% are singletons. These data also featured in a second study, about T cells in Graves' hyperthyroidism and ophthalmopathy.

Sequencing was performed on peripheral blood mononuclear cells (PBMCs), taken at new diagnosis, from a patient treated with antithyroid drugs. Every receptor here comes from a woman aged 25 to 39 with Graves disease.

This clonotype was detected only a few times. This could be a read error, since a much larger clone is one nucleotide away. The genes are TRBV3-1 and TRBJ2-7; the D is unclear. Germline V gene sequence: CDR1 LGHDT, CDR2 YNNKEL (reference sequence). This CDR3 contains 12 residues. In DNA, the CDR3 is TGTGCCGGCAGCCAAGGACGCTGGGAGCAGTACTTC. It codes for CAGSQGRWEQYF.

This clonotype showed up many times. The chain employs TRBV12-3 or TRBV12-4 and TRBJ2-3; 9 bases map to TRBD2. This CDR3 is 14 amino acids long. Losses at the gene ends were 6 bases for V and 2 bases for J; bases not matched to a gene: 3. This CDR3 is CASRGLATTDTQYF. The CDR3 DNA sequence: TGTGCCAGCAGGGGACTAGCCACCACAGATACGCAGTATTTT.

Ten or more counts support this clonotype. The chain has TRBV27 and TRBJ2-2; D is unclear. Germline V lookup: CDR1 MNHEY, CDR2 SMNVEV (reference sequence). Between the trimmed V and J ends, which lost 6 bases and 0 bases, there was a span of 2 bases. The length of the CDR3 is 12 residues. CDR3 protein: CASSPNTGELFF. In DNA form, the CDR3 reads TGTGCCAGCAGCCCGAACACCGGGGAGCTGTTTTTT.

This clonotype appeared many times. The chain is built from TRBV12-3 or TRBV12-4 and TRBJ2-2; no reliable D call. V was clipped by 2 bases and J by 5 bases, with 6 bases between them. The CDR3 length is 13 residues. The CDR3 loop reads CASSLFGTGELFF. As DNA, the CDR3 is TGTGCCAGCAGTTTATTCGGTACCGGGGAGCTGTTTTTT.

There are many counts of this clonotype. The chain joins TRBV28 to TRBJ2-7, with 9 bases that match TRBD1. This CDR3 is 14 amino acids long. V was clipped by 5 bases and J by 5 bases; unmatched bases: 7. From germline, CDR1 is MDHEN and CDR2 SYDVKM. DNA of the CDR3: TGTGCCAGCAGTCTACGGGACAGGGCCCACGAGCAGTACTTC. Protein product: CASSLRDRAHEQYF.

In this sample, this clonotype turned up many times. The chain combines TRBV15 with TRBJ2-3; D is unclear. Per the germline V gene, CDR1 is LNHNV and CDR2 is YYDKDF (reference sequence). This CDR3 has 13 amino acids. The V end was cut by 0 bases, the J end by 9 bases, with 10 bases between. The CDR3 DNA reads TGTGCCACCAGCAGAGATCTAACGGAAACGCAGTATTTT. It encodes CATSRDLTETQYF.

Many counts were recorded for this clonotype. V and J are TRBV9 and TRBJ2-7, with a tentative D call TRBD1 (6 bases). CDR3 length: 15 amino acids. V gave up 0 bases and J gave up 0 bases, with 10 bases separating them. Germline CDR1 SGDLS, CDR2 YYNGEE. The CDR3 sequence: CASSVGTASSYEQYF. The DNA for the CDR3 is TGTGCCAGCAGCGTAGGGACAGCGAGCTCCTACGAGCAGTACTTC.

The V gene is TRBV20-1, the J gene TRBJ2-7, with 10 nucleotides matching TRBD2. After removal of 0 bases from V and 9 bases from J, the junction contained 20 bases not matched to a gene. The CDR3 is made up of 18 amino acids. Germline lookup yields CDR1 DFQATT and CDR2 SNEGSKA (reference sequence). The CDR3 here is CSARDVMLAGVFEAGQYF. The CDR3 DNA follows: TGCAGTGCTAGAGATGTCATGCTAGCGGGAGTCTTCGAAGCGGGGCAGTACTTC.

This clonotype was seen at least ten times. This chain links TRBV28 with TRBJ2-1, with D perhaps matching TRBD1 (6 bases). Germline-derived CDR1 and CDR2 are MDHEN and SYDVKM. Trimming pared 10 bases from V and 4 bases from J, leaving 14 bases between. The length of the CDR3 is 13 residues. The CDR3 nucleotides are TGTGCCACCTACGGACAGTGGTACAATGAGCAGTTCTTC. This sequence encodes CATYGQWYNEQFF.

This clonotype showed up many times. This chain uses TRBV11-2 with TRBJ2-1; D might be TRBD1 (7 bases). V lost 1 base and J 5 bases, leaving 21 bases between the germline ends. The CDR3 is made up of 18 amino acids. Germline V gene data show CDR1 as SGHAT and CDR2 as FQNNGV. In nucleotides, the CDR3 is TGTGCCAGCAGCTTAGGAGTCGGACCAGGGGGGTGGAACAATGAGCAGTTCTTC. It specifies CASSLGVGPGGWNNEQFF.

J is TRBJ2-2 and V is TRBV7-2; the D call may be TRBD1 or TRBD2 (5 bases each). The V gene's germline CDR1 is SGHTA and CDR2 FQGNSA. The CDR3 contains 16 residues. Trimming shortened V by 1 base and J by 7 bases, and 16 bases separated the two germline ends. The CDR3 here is CASSLGGNLGIGELFF. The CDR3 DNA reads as TGTGCCAGCAGCTTAGGGGGGAATCTGGGCATCGGGGAGCTGTTTTTT.

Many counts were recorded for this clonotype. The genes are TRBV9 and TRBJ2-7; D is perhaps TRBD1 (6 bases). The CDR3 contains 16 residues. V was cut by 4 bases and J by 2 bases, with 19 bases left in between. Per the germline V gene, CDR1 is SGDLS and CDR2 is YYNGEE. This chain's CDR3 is CASSPGKGGNPYEQYF. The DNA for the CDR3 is TGTGCCAGCAGCCCCGGGAAAGGGGGAAACCCCTACGAGCAGTACTTC.

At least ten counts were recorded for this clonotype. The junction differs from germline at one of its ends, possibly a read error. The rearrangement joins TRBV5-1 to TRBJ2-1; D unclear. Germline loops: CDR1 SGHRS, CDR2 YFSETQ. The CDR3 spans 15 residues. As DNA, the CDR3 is TGTGCCAGCAGCTTGGGCGAAAGCTCCTACAATGAGCAGTTCTTC. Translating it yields CASSLGESSYNEQFF.

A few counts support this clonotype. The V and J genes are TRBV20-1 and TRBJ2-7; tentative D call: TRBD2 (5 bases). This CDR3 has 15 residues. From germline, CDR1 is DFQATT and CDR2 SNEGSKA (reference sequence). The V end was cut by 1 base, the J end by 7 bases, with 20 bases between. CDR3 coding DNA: TGCAGTGCTAGAGTGCTCCTAGAGGGCCGGGGAGAGCAGTACTTC. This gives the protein CSARVLLEGRGEQYF.

The CDR3 sequence is CASSAGTGASPLHF. In nucleotides, the CDR3 is TGTGCCAGCAGCGCCGGGACAGGGGCGTCACCCCTCCACTTT. J is TRBJ1-6 and V is TRBV4-2; 10 nucleotides line up with TRBD1. CDR3 length: 14 amino acids. Germline lookup yields CDR1 LGHNA and CDR2 YNFKEQ. Trimming at V came to 5 bases and at J to 10 bases, leaving 5 bases not matched to a gene.

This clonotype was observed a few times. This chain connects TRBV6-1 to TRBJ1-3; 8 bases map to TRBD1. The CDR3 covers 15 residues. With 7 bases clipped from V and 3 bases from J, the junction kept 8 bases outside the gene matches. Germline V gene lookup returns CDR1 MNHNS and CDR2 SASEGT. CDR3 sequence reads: CASTLGQGLGNTIYF. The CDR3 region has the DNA TGTGCCAGCACCCTCGGACAGGGCCTTGGAAACACCATATATTTT.

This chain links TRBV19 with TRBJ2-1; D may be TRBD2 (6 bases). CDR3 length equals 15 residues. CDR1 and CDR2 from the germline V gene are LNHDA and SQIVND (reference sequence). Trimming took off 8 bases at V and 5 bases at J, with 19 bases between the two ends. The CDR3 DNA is TGTGCCAGTGGCGCGGGGAGGAACTCAAACAATGAGCAGTTCTTC. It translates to CASGAGRNSNNEQFF.

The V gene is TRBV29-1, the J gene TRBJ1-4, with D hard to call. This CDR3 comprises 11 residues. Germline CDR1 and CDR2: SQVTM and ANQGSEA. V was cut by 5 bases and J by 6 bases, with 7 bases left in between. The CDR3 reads CSVQGYEKLFF. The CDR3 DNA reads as TGCAGCGTTCAAGGGTATGAAAAACTGTTTTTT.

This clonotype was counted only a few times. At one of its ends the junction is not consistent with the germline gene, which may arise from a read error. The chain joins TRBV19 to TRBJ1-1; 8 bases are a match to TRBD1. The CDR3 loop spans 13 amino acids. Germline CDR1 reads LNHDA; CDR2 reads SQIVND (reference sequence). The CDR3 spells CASGQGPNTEASF. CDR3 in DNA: TGTGCCAGCGGACAGGGACCGAACACTGAAGCTTCCTTT.

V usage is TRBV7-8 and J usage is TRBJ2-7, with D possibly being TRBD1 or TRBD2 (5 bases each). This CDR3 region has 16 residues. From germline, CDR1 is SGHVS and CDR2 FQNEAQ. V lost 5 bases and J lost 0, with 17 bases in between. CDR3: CASSLTSGTGSYEQYF. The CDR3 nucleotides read TGTGCCAGCAGCCTTACTTCCGGGACGGGCTCCTACGAGCAGTACTTC.

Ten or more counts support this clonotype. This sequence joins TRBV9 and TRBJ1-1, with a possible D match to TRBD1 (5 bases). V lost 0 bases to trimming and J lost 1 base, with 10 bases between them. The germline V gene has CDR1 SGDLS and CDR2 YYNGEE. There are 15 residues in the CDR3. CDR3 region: CASSVGAGQNTEAFF. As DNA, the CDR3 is TGTGCCAGCAGCGTAGGAGCAGGACAGAACACTGAAGCTTTCTTT.

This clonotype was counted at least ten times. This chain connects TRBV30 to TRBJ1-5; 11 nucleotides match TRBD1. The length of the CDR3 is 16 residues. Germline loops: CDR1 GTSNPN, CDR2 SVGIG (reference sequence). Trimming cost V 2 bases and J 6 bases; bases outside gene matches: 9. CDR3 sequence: CAWSPTGTGGFQPQHF. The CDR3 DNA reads TGTGCCTGGAGTCCCACCGGGACAGGGGGTTTTCAGCCCCAGCATTTT.

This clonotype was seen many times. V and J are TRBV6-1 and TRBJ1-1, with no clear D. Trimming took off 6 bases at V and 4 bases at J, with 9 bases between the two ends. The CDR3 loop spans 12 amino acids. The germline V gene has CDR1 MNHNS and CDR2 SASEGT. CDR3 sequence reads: CASSDGGTEAFF. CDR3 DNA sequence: TGTGCCAGCAGCGACGGTGGCACTGAAGCTTTCTTT.

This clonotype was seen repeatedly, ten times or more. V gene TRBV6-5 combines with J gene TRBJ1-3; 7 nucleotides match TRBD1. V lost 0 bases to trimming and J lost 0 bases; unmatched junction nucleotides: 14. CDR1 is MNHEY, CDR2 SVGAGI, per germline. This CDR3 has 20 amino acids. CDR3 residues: CASSYSMVRRTGLSGNTIYF. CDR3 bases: TGTGCCAGCAGTTACTCGATGGTACGGAGGACAGGCCTCTCTGGAAACACCATATATTTT.

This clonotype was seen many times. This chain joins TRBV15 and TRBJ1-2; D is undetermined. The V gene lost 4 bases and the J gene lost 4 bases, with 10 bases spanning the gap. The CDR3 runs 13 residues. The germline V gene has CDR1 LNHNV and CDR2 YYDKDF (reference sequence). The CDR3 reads CATSTTRGYGYTF. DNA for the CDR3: TGTGCCACCAGCACCACTCGGGGCTATGGCTACACCTTC.

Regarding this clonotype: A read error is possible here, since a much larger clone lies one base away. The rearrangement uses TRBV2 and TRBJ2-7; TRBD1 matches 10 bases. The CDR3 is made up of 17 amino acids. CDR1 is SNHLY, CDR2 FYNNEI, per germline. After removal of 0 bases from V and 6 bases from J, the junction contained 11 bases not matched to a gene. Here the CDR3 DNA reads TGTGCCAGCAGTGAAGCTAGGGTGGACAGGGGGGCTCTCGAGCAGTACTTC. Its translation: CASSEARVDRGALEQYF.

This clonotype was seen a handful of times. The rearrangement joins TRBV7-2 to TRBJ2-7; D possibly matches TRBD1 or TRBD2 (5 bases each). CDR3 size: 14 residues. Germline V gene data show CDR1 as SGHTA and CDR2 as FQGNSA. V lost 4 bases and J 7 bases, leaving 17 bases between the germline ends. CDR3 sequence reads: CASSSLRARGEQYF. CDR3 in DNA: TGTGCCAGCAGCTCACTCCGGGCGAGGGGAGAGCAGTACTTC.

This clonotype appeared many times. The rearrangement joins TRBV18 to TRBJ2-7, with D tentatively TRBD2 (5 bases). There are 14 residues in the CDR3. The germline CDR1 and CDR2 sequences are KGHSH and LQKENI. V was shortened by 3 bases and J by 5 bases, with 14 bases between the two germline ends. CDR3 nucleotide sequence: TGTGCCAGCTCACCCGGAGGCGCGTTCGACGAGCAGTACTTC. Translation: CASSPGGAFDEQYF.

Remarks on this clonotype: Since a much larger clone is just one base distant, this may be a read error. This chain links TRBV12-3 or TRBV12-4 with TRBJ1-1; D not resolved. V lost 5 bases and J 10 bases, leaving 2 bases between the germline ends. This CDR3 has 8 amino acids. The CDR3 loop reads CASSGAFF. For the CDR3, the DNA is TGTGCCAGCAGTGGAGCTTTCTTT.

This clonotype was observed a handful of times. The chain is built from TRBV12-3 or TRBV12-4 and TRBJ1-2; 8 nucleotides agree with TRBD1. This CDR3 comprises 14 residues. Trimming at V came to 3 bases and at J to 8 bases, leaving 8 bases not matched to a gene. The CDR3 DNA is TGTGCCAGCAGTTTCCAGAGGACAGGGACGGGCTACACCTTC. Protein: CASSFQRTGTGYTF.

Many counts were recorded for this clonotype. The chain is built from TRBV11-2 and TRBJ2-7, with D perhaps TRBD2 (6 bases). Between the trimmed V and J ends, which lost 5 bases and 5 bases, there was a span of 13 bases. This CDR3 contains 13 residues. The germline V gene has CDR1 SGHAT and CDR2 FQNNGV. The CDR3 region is CASSPSGADEQYF. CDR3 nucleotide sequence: TGTGCCAGCAGCCCCTCGGGAGCGGACGAGCAGTACTTC.

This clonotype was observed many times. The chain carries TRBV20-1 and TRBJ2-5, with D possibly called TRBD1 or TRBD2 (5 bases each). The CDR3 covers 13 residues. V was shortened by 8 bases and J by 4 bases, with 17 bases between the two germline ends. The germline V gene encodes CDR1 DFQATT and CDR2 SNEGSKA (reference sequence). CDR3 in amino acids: CSTFSRGAETQYF. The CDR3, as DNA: TGCAGTACGTTTTCGAGGGGCGCAGAGACCCAGTACTTC.